These 18 T cell receptor beta chains share one sample of origin, sequenced in a study of vaccination and CD4 T cells after COVID-19. As to time point: late sampling 161 to 241 days after vaccination in a few convalescent patients. Noted treatment: roughly ten-day PBMC culture with coronavirus spike peptide pools or control peptides (ViraFEST assay). Oncomine TCR Beta short-read sequencing was applied to DNA from cultured CD4+ T cells. MiXCR, applied by TCRdb to the PCR reads, yields one record per CDR3 protein. The sample carries more than 20,000 distinct CDR3 sequences, roughly two fifths recorded once. These TCRs' antigens remain unknown. Here the sequenced sample was CD4+ T cells from blood, cultured in vitro, taken about 7 months after SARS-CoV-2 vaccination. These receptors all stem from a human donor who had recovered from COVID-19.

The V call is TRBV10-3, the J call TRBJ2-7, with 10 bases aligning to TRBD2. The CDR3 has 15 residues. The germline CDR1 and CDR2 sequences are ENHRY and SYGVKD. Unmatched junction bases numbered 4, after V lost 3 bases and J lost 2 bases. The CDR3 here is CAISDSSGRAYEQYF. The CDR3 DNA follows: TGTGCCATCAGTGATTCCAGCGGGAGGGCCTACGAGCAGTACTTC.

This clonotype was seen more than once but under ten times. J is TRBJ2-1 and V is TRBV20-1; the match to TRBD2 covers 10 bases. CDR1 and CDR2 (germline): DFQATT, SNEGSKA (reference sequence). The V gene end was trimmed by 3 bases and the J gene end by 2 bases; junction bases not matched to a gene: 7. This CDR3 is 16 amino acids long. The CDR3 nucleotides are TGCAGTGCTAGCGCCCCCGGGACTAGCGCCTACAATGAGCAGTTCTTC. Amino acid sequence: CSASAPGTSAYNEQFF.

This clonotype was observed once. The chain has TRBV29-1 and TRBJ2-3; D call uncertain. Germline V lookup: CDR1 SQVTM, CDR2 ANQGSEA. This CDR3 region has 10 residues. Trimming shortened V by 6 bases and J by 2 bases, and 3 bases separated the two germline ends. The CDR3 DNA reads as TGCAGCGTCTCCACAGATACGCAGTATTTT. The encoded protein is CSVSTDTQYF.

This clonotype was detected only a few times. This sequence joins TRBV29-1 and TRBJ2-7; 10 bases are a match to TRBD1. This CDR3 contains 13 residues. V shed 5 bases and J 2 bases; nucleotides not matched to a gene: 3. Germline values: CDR1 SQVTM, CDR2 ANQGSEA. This chain's CDR3 is CSVTGTGAYEQYF. CDR3 DNA: TGCAGCGTTACCGGGACAGGGGCCTACGAGCAGTACTTC.

The chain recombines TRBV6-1 with TRBJ1-5; D is possibly TRBD1 (6 bases). From germline, CDR1 is MNHNS and CDR2 SASEGT. The CDR3 length is 16 residues. V gave up 4 bases and J gave up 3 bases, with 16 bases separating them. As DNA, the CDR3 is TGTGCCAGCAGTGGGCCCCAGGGGCCTACCAATCAGCCCCAGCATTTT. Amino acid sequence: CASSGPQGPTNQPQHF.

This clonotype was found once. The V and J genes are TRBV24-1 and TRBJ2-7; D gene uncertain. CDR3 size: 13 residues. The germline V gene has CDR1 KGHDR and CDR2 SFDVKD. V lost 3 bases and J lost 6, with 11 bases in between. The DNA of the CDR3 is TGTGCCACCAGTGATAGGGTCGGTTTCGAGCAGTACTTC. Its protein product is CATSDRVGFEQYF.

The chain uses TRBV7-9 and TRBJ2-3; 12 bases are shared with TRBD2. Germline V gene sequence: CDR1 SEHNR, CDR2 FQNEAQ (reference sequence). After removal of 0 bases from V and 5 bases from J, the junction contained 3 bases not matched to a gene. The CDR3 spans 16 residues. CDR3 sequence (DNA): TGTGCCAGCAGCTTAGCGCGACTAGCGGGAGTAGATACGCAGTATTTT. Protein product: CASSLARLAGVDTQYF.

This rearrangement joins TRBV2 to TRBJ2-7, with D possibly matching TRBD2 (6 bases). Germline lookup yields CDR1 SNHLY and CDR2 FYNNEI. Trimming removed 8 bases from V and 2 bases from J, with 16 bases in between. There are 14 residues in the CDR3. The CDR3 loop reads CASLLRRETYEQYF. The CDR3 nucleotides read TGTGCCAGCCTCCTGCGGCGGGAAACCTACGAGCAGTACTTC.

The chain is built from TRBV20-1 and TRBJ2-3, with 10 bases fitting TRBD2. The CDR3 totals 17 residues. Germline values: CDR1 DFQATT, CDR2 SNEGSKA (reference sequence). Losses at the gene ends were 5 bases for V and 0 bases for J; bases not matched to a gene: 11. CDR3 coding DNA: TGCAGTGCTGTCCGGACTAGCGGAGTCTCTAGCACAGATACGCAGTATTTT. Protein product: CSAVRTSGVSSTDTQYF.

This clonotype was seen a handful of times. This CDR3 is CASSYPSGGGTDTQYF. CDR3 DNA: TGTGCCAGCAGCTACCCCTCGGGGGGGGGCACAGATACGCAGTATTTT. V is TRBV7-9 and J is TRBJ2-3; 8 nucleotides align to TRBD2. The J segment lost 1 base and the V segment lost 4 bases, leaving 7 bases of the junction unmatched. CDR1 is SEHNR and CDR2 is FQNEAQ in the germline V gene (reference sequence). CDR3 size: 16 residues. The complete variable domain, with remaining parts taken from reference TRBV7-9 and TRBJ2-3, reads DTGVSQNPRHKITKRGQNVTFRCDPISEHNRLYWYRQTLGQGPEFLTYFQNEAQLEKSRLLSDRFSAERPKGSFSTLEIQRTEQGDSAMYLCASSYPSGGGTDTQYFGPGTRLTVL.

The chain has TRBV7-6 and TRBJ1-1; D perhaps matches TRBD1 (5 bases). The CDR3 loop spans 13 amino acids. Trimming shortened V by 3 bases and J by 1 base, and 6 bases separated the two germline ends. CDR1 and CDR2 (germline): SGHVS, FNYEAQ. CDR3 DNA: TGTGCCAGCAGCTTCAGGGAGAACACTGAAGCTTTCTTT. This translates into CASSFRENTEAFF.

The chain combines TRBV19 with TRBJ2-1; D possibly matches TRBD1 or TRBD2 (5 bases each). The V gene lost 1 base and the J gene lost 7 bases, with 11 bases spanning the gap. Germline CDR1 and CDR2: LNHDA and SQIVND (reference sequence). The CDR3 runs 14 residues. The CDR3 sequence: CASSIVSGTNEQFF. Written as DNA, the CDR3 is TGTGCCAGTAGTATAGTTTCCGGGACGAATGAGCAGTTCTTC. Supplemented by reference TRBV19 and TRBJ2-1, the full variable domain reads DGGITQSPKYLFRKEGQNVTLSCEQNLNHDAMYWYRQDPGQGLRLIYYSQIVNDFQKGDIAEGYSVSREKKESFPLTVTSAQKNPTAFYLCASSIVSGTNEQFFGPGTRLTVL.

This chain joins TRBV6-5 and TRBJ2-1, with D possibly matching TRBD2 (6 bases). Germline V lookup: CDR1 MNHEY, CDR2 SVGAGI. CDR3 length equals 15 residues. Trimming shortened V by 1 base and J by 5 bases, and 12 bases separated the two germline ends. The CDR3: CASSYLASANNEQFF. CDR3 coding DNA: TGTGCCAGCAGTTACTTGGCTAGCGCTAACAATGAGCAGTTCTTC.

As DNA, the CDR3 is TGTGCCAGCACCGGGGGGTACTCTGGGGCCAACGTCCTGACTTTC. Encoded protein: CASTGGYSGANVLTF. J is TRBJ2-6 and V is TRBV6-1, with TRBD2 matching 7 bases. Germline-derived CDR1 and CDR2 are MNHNS and SASEGT. J gave up 0 bases and V 7 bases, and 3 bases lay outside the gene matches. The CDR3 length is 15 residues.

This clonotype was found a few times. The CDR3: CASGITGELFF. The DNA for the CDR3 is TGTGCCAGCGGAATCACCGGGGAGCTGTTTTTT. The J gene is TRBJ2-2, the V gene TRBV27; D uncertain. The germline V and J ends were trimmed by 8 bases and 4 bases, with 5 bases remaining between them. The CDR3 runs to 11 residues. Looked up from germline, CDR1 is MNHEY and CDR2 is SMNVEV (reference sequence).

This chain links TRBV27 with TRBJ2-1; 9 positions agree with TRBD1. V lost 6 bases to trimming and J lost 4 bases; unmatched junction nucleotides: 10. Germline assignment: CDR1 MNHEY and CDR2 SMNVEV (reference sequence). The CDR3 has 16 amino acids. CDR3 in DNA: TGTGCCAGCAGACCCGTTTTGGACAGGGGTTACAATGAGCAGTTCTTC. Translated: CASRPVLDRGYNEQFF.

The V gene is TRBV28, the J gene TRBJ2-3; 7 nucleotides align to TRBD2. Germline CDR1 reads MDHEN; CDR2 reads SYDVKM. The CDR3 covers 14 residues. Unmatched junction bases numbered 7, after V lost 8 bases and J lost 2 bases. Here the CDR3 DNA reads TGTGCCAGCTGGAAAGCGGGGATCACAGATACGCAGTATTTT. Protein: CASWKAGITDTQYF. Full variable domain (missing parts from reference TRBV28 and TRBJ2-3): DVKVTQSSRYLVKRTGEKVFLECVQDMDHENMFWYRQDPGLGLRLIYFSYDVKMKEKGDIPEGYSVSREKKERFSLILESASTNQTSMYLCASWKAGITDTQYFGPGTRLTVL.

The CDR3 region has the DNA TGCAGCGTCCTAGTTTCGGGGGGGGCCTTTGACTATGGCTACACCTTC. It translates to CSVLVSGGAFDYGYTF. The chain couples TRBV29-1 to TRBJ1-2, with D maybe TRBD1 (6 bases). Trimming stripped 6 bases from V and 3 bases from J, with 23 bases between. The CDR3 has 16 amino acids. Germline V gene sequence: CDR1 SQVTM, CDR2 ANQGSEA.